Presented here are 5 T cell receptor beta chains from one specimen sequenced in a study of beta chain features in type 1 diabetes. Study outcomes and limitations: All four CD4+ subsets from Type 1 diabetes patients carried moderately but significantly shorter TCRB CDR3s.

These TCRs' antigens remain unknown. Since all of the isolated RNA was reverse transcribed, expressed TCRB transcripts were what got sequenced. The repertoire was sequenced with immunoSEQ multiplex PCR; TCRdb's copy has only in-frame clones and lacks some. This sample has 310,000 or so clones; 15% occur once, and the top ten carry approximately 0.015%. Sample: naive CD4+ T cells from blood. The receptors derive from a man younger than 35 with type 1 diabetes.

The chain has TRBV5-1 and TRBJ1-2, with 8 bases matching TRBD1. Germline CDR1 is SGHRS and CDR2 is YFSETQ. V lost 4 bases, J lost 2 bases, and 4 bases stayed unmatched. The CDR3 extends over 14 amino acids. CDR3 in amino acids: CASSLRDRNYGYTF. DNA for the CDR3: TGCGCCAGCAGCCTCCGGGACAGGAACTATGGCTACACCTTC.

The chain is built from TRBV4-3 and TRBJ2-2; 9 nucleotides line up with TRBD1. The V gene end was trimmed by 3 bases and the J gene end by 6 bases; junction bases not matched to a gene: 11. Germline V gene data show CDR1 as LGHNA and CDR2 as YSLEER. The CDR3 runs 17 residues. The CDR3, as DNA: TGCGCCAGCAGCCAGCTTAGACAGGGGGGACCGTCCGGGGAGCTGTTTTTT. It translates to CASSQLRQGGPSGELFF.

The genes are TRBV7-9 and TRBJ1-2, with D possibly being TRBD1 (6 bases). Trimming shortened V by 4 bases and J by 10 bases, and 19 bases separated the two germline ends. CDR1 is SEHNR and CDR2 is FQNEAQ in the germline V gene (reference sequence). The CDR3 length is 14 residues. CDR3 region: CASSSQGLIEDYTF. In DNA, the CDR3 is TGTGCCAGCAGCTCACAGGGTTTAATAGAGGACTACACCTTC.

The chain uses TRBV30 and TRBJ1-2; D not resolved. Trimming cost V 0 bases and J 10 bases, with 9 bases left between them. The CDR3 contains 11 residues. Germline lookup yields CDR1 GTSNPN and CDR2 SVGIG (reference sequence). Here the CDR3 reads CAWSVWTTYTF. CDR3 in DNA: TGTGCCTGGAGTGTATGGACTACCTACACCTTC.

This clone has just one count. V is TRBV19 and J is TRBJ2-3; perhaps TRBD2 as D (5 bases). The CDR3 is 14 amino acids. Germline assignment: CDR1 LNHDA and CDR2 SQIVND (reference sequence). Trimming took 3 bases from V and 3 from J, leaving 10 bases between them. The CDR3 loop is CASSISSGTDTQYF. DNA for the CDR3: TGTGCCAGTAGTATCTCGAGCGGTACAGATACGCAGTATTTT.